This TCR beta chain was observed in a study of T cell responses to AZD1222 COVID-19 vaccine. TCRdb keeps only in-frame clones here, not all; method: immunoSEQ multiplex PCR. The sample contains over 150,000 clones, 85% to 95% of which appear only once. V was clipped by 1 base and J by 2 bases, with 11 bases between them. The CDR3 spans 15 residues. CDR1 is SGDLS, CDR2 YYNGEE, per germline. With respect to this clone: The sample holds other DNA sequences that translate to the same CDR3.

The V call is TRBV9, the J call TRBJ2-3, with D perhaps matching TRBD1 (5 bases). The material sequenced was peripheral blood, taken 28 days after the second AZD1222 dose. The TCR comes from an adult who received the AZD1222 COVID-19 vaccine. CDR3 in amino acids: CASSVWGRATDTQYF. The CDR3 DNA follows: TGTGCCAGCAGCGTATGGGGCAGGGCCACAGATACGCAGTATTTT.